This T cell receptor (beta chain) was obtained from a study of brain T cells in children with intractable seizures. CDR1 is MDHEN and CDR2 is SYDVKM in the germline V gene. V shed 8 bases and J 2 bases; nucleotides not matched to a gene: 6. CDR3 length: 15 residues. A word on this clone: The antigen remains unidentified.

Repertoires were generated with immunoSEQ multiplex PCR, while TCRdb's copy carries only in-frame clones and drops some. The data show about 64,000 clones, 90% to 96% seen once. Notes on the study in general: Pre- and post-surgery blood differed in depth, so pre-surgery absences may be undersampling. Viral specificity was inferred only from CDR3 similarity; HCMV serostatus was unknown.

This receptor was obtained from a boy younger than two with focal cortical dysplasia and intractable seizures. V is TRBV28 and J is TRBJ2-6; 7 nucleotides line up with TRBD1. This specimen consisted of peripheral blood, obtained at surgery. CDR3 sequence (DNA): TGTGCCAGCTCCCCAGGGGGAGCTGGGGCCAACGTCCTGACTTTC. Translating gives CASSPGGAGANVLTF.